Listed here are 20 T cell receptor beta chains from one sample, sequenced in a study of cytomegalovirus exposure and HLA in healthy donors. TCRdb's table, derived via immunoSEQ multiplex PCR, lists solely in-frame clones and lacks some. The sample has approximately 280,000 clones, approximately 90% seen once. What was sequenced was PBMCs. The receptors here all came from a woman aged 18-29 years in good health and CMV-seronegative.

The CDR3 sequence: CASSPSAGAYEQYF. The CDR3 region has the DNA TGTGCCAGCAGCCCTTCGGCGGGAGCCTACGAGCAGTACTTC. The rearrangement uses TRBV7-3 and TRBJ2-7, with 7 bases aligning to TRBD2. The germline CDR1 and CDR2 sequences are SGHTA and FQGTGA. With 5 bases clipped from V and 2 bases from J, the junction kept 6 bases outside the gene matches. The CDR3 extends over 14 amino acids.

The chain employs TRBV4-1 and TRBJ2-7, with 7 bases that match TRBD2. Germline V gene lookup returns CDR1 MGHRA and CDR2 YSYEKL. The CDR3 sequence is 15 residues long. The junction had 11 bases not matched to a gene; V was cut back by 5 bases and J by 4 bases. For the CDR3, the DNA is TGCGCCAGCAGCAAGTCCGGGACTAAGATTTACGAGCAGTACTTC. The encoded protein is CASSKSGTKIYEQYF.

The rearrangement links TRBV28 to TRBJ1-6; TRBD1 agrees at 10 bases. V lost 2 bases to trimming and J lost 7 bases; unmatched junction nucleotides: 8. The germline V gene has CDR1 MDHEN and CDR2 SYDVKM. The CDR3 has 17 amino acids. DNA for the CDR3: TGTGCCAGCAGTTTAGAAGGGACAGGGGTCGGGAATTCACCCCTCCACTTT. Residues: CASSLEGTGVGNSPLHF.

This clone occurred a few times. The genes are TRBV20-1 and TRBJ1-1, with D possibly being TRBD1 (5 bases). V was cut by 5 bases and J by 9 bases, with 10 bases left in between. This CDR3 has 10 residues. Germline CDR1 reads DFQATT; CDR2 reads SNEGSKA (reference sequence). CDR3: CSAQGLQAFF. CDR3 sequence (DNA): TGCAGTGCTCAGGGTCTCCAAGCTTTCTTT.

The CDR3 here is CASSKGLAGPKETQYF. The CDR3 DNA reads as TGTGCCAGTAGTAAGGGACTAGCGGGACCTAAAGAGACCCAGTACTTC. The V gene is TRBV19, the J gene TRBJ2-5, with 13 bases fitting TRBD2. J was trimmed by 3 bases and V by 4 bases; bases with no gene match: 5. The CDR3 is 16 amino acids. Germline V CDR1 and CDR2: LNHDA, SQIVND (reference sequence).

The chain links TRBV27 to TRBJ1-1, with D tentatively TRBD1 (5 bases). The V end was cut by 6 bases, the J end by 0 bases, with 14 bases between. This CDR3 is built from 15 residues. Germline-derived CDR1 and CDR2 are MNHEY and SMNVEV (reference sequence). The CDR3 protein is CASRGLGAMNTEAFF. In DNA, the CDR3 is TGTGCCAGCAGAGGGTTAGGGGCCATGAACACTGAAGCTTTCTTT.

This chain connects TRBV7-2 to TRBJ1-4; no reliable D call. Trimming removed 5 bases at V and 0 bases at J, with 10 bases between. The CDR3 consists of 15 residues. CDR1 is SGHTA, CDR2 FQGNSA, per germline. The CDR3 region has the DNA TGTGCCAGCAGCCCCCGGGGAGCAACTAATGAAAAACTGTTTTTT. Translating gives CASSPRGATNEKLFF. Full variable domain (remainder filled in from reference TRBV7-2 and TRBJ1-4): GAGVSQSPSNKVTEKGKDVELRCDPISGHTALYWYRQSLGQGLEFLIYFQGNSAPDKSGLPSDRFSAERTGGSVSTLTIQRTQQEDSAVYLCASSPRGATNEKLFFGSGTQLSVL.

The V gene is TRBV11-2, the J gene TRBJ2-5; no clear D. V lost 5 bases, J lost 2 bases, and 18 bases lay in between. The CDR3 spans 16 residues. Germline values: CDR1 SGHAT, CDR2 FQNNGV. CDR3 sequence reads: CASSRTYPQIQETQYF. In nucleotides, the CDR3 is TGTGCCAGCAGCCGTACCTACCCCCAAATACAAGAGACCCAGTACTTC.

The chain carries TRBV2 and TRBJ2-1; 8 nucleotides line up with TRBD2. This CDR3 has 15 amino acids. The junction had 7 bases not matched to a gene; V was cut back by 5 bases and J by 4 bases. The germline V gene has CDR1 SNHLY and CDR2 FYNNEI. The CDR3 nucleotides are TGTGCCAGCAGTCCCCTAGCGGGCCAATACAATGAGCAGTTCTTC. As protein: CASSPLAGQYNEQFF.

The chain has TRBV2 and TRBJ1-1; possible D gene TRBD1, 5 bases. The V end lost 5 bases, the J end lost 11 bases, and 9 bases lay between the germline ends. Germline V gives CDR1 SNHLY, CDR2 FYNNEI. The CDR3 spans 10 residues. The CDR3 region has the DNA TGTGCCAGCAGTACAGGATACGCTTTCTTT. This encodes CASSTGYAFF.

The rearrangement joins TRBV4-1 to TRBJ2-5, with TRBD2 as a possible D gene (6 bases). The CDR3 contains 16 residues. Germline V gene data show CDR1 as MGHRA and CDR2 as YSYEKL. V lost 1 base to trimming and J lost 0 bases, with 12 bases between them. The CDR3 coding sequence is TGCGCCAGCAGCCAAGCTGGGACTCTGTACCAAGAGACCCAGTACTTC. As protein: CASSQAGTLYQETQYF.

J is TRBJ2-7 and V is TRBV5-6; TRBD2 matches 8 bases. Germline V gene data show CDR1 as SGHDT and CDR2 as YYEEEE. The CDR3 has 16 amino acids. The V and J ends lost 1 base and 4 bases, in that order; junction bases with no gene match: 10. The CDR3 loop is CASSLFGGGAYYEQYF. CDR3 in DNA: TGTGCCAGCAGCTTGTTCGGGGGGGGCGCTTATTACGAGCAGTACTTC.

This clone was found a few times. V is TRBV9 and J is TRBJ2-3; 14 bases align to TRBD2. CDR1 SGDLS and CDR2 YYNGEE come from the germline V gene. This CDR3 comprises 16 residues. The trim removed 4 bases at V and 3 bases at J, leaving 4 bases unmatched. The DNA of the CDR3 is TGTGCCAGCAGCTTCTGGACTAGCGGGGGGACAGATACGCAGTATTTT. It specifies CASSFWTSGGTDTQYF. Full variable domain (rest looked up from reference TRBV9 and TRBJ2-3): DSGVTQTPKHLITATGQRVTLRCSPRSGDLSVYWYQQSLDQGLQFLIQYYNGEERAKGNILERFSAQQFPDLHSELNLSSLELGDSALYFCASSFWTSGGTDTQYFGPGTRLTVL.

In nucleotides, the CDR3 is TGTGCCAGCAGCGATGAGCCCGACAATGAGCAGTTCTTC. Its translation: CASSDEPDNEQFF. J is TRBJ2-1 and V is TRBV9; D is undetermined. The V gene lost 3 bases and the J gene lost 5 bases, with 9 bases spanning the gap. Germline V gene sequence: CDR1 SGDLS, CDR2 YYNGEE. This CDR3 spans 13 amino acids. The variable domain in full, with the rest retrieved from reference TRBV9 and TRBJ2-1, is DSGVTQTPKHLITATGQRVTLRCSPRSGDLSVYWYQQSLDQGLQFLIQYYNGEERAKGNILERFSAQQFPDLHSELNLSSLELGDSALYFCASSDEPDNEQFFGPGTRLTVL.

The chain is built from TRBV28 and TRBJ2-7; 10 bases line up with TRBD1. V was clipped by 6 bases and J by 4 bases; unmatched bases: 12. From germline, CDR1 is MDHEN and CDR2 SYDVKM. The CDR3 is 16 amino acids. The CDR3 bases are TGTGCCAGCAGCCCCCAGGGGGACAGGGGTGGTTACGAGCAGTACTTC. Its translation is CASSPQGDRGGYEQYF.

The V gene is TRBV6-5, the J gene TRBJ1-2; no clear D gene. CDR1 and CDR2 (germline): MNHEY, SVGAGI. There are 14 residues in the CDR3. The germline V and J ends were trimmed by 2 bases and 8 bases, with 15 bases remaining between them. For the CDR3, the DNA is TGTGCCAGCAGTTACCATACTAATCCCGGGGGCTACACCTTC. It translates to CASSYHTNPGGYTF.

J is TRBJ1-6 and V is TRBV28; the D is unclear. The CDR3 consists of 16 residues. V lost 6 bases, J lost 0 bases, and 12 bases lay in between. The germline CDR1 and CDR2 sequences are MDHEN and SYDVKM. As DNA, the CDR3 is TGTGCCAGCAGGACTGCTTGGAGCTCCTATAATTCACCCCTCCACTTT. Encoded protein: CASRTAWSSYNSPLHF.

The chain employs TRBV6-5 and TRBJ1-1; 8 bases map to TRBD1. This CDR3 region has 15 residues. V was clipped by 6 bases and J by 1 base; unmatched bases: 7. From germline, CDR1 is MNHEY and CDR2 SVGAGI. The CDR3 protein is CASRSTGGPNTEAFF. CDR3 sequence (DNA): TGTGCCAGCAGATCAACAGGGGGGCCGAACACTGAAGCTTTCTTT.

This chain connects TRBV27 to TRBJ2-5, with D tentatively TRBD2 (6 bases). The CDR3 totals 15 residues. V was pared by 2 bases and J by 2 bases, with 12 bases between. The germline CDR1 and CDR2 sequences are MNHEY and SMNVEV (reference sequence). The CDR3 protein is CASSLTDYSQETQYF. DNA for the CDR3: TGTGCCAGCAGTTTAACGGACTATTCACAAGAGACCCAGTACTTC.

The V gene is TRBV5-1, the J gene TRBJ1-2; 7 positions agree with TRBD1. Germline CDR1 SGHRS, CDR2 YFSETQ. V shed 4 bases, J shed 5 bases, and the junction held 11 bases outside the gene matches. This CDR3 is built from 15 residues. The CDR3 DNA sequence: TGCGCCAGCAGCCCTGCCCAGACAGGGCGGTATGGCTACACCTTC. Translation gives CASSPAQTGRYGYTF. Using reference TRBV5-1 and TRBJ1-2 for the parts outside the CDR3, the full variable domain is KAGVTQTPRYLIKTRGQQVTLSCSPISGHRSVSWYQQTPGQGLQFLFEYFSETQRNKGNFPGRFSGRQFSNSRSEMNVSTLELGDSALYLCASSPAQTGRYGYTFGSGTRLTVV.